The subject of this entry is one T cell receptor (beta chain). These data come from a study of shared clonotypes between healthy human individuals. Trimming removed 3 bases from V and 6 bases from J, with 15 bases in between. The CDR3 length is 15 residues. Looked up from germline, CDR1 is SNHLY and CDR2 is FYNNEI. The table came from immunoSEQ multiplex PCR; TCRdb's copy has only in-frame clones and leaves some out. The sample lists 2,100,000 or so clones, more than 90% seen once, with approximately 0.13% in the top ten. The V and J genes are TRBV2 and TRBJ1-5; D is perhaps TRBD1 (5 bases). This clonotype originated in a man aged 18 to 35 in good health. Sequenced input: naive CD4+ T cells sorted from blood. Subset reported: CD45RA+ positively selected. The CDR3 bases are TGTGCCAGCAGTGATGTATCCCCGCAGGGTCAGCCCCAGCATTTT. It yields the protein CASSDVSPQGQPQHF.